The table lists the clone carrying this T cell receptor beta chain with a few counts. The length of the CDR3 is 15 residues. V lost 0 bases and J lost 8; bases outside the gene matches: 10. CDR1 is SGHAT and CDR2 is FQNNGV in the germline V gene. These data come from a study of blood T cells in healthy people across ages. Study details: Per every two T cells, about one barcoded beta molecule was captured by template switching.

The use of a sample-barcoded 5' primer and a J-beta primer mix characterized a second PCR of 7 to 11 cycles. TCRdb used MiXCR to reprocess the 5' RACE reads, holding one entry per CDR3 protein. The sample lists hundreds of thousands of distinct CDR3 sequences; more than 20% were seen once. V usage is TRBV11-2 and J usage is TRBJ2-7; 7 positions match TRBD2. The TCR comes from a man aged 65-85 years in good health. Sequencing was done on a sample of blood. Here the CDR3 reads CASSLEASGPTKQYF. For the CDR3, the DNA is TGTGCCAGCAGCTTAGAGGCTAGCGGCCCTACAAAGCAGTACTTC.